The next 8 T cell receptor beta chains were all read from a single sample in a study of Graves' ophthalmopathy and Graves' hyperthyroidism. RNA transcripts were the source from which TCR beta CDR3 regions were amplified. HTBI primers primed a first-round RT-PCR, and a second-round multiplex PCR followed. TCRdb re-analysed the multiplex PCR reads in MiXCR, keeping a single row per CDR3 protein. Of 1 million to 1.3 million distinct CDR3 sequences in the sample, 36% are singletons; the top ten hold more than 9.5%. The material sequenced was peripheral blood or thyroid tissue (not recorded which). Receptors were obtained from an adult man with Graves' hyperthyroidism.

This clonotype came up a few times. CDR3 coding DNA: TGTGCCAGCAAGGACAGGGGCTCCTACGAGCAGTACTTC. Its protein product is CASKDRGSYEQYF. The V call is TRBV2, the J call TRBJ2-7; 9 nucleotides line up with TRBD1. V shed 7 bases and J 0 bases; nucleotides not matched to a gene: 1. This CDR3 comprises 13 residues. In germline, CDR1 is SNHLY, CDR2 FYNNEI.

Concerning this clonotype: At one end, the junction sequence differs from germline, possibly due to a read error. The chain links TRBV10-3 to TRBJ1-2, with D maybe TRBD1 (6 bases). The germline V gene encodes CDR1 ENHRY and CDR2 SYGVKD. This CDR3 region has 12 residues. The CDR3 protein is CASSSHRAGYTF. The CDR3 DNA reads as TGTGCCAGCAGTTCCCACAGGGCAGGCTACACCTTC.

Details on this clonotype: The junction does not match germline at one end; this may be a read error. The chain couples TRBV6-5 to TRBJ1-6; D not certain. From germline, CDR1 is MNHEY and CDR2 SVGAGI. The CDR3 has 13 residues. The CDR3 spells CAGSDGRNSPLHF. The CDR3 coding sequence is TGTGCCGGCAGTGACGGGAGGAATTCACCCCTCCACTTT.

J is TRBJ1-5 and V is TRBV20-1; 7 nucleotides line up with TRBD1. Trimming at V came to 3 bases and at J to 2 bases, leaving 7 bases not matched to a gene. CDR1 and CDR2 from the germline V gene are DFQATT and SNEGSKA (reference sequence). The CDR3 sequence is 15 residues long. CDR3 residues: CSARTGSLGNQPQHF. CDR3 sequence (DNA): TGCAGTGCTAGGACAGGGAGTCTGGGCAATCAGCCCCAGCATTTT.

The rearrangement uses TRBV7-6 and TRBJ2-5, with D perhaps given as TRBD1 or TRBD2 (6 bases each). The CDR3 is 13 amino acids. CDR1 SGHVS and CDR2 FNYEAQ come from the germline V gene. CDR3 coding DNA: TGTGCAACCGGGGGCAGCGGGCAAGAGACCCAGTACTTC. Its protein product is CATGGSGQETQYF.

Of note for this clonotype: Its ends do not fully match the called genes, so a read error is possible. The genes are TRBV10-3 and TRBJ2-6; D is unresolved. Germline-derived CDR1 and CDR2 are ENHRY and SYGVKD. This CDR3 spans 11 amino acids. CDR3 sequence: CAISRGPTEAF. As DNA, the CDR3 is TGTGCCATCAGCAGAGGACCGACTGAAGCTTTC.

The table lists this clonotype with a few counts. This sequence joins TRBV7-3 and TRBJ2-2, with 8 bases lining up with TRBD1. The CDR3 sequence is 16 residues long. V shed 4 bases and J 4 bases; nucleotides not matched to a gene: 8. CDR1 and CDR2 from the germline V gene are SGHTA and FQGTGA. CDR3 sequence reads: CASSSEDRVPTGELFF. The CDR3 bases are TGTGCCAGCAGCTCAGAGGACAGGGTCCCCACCGGGGAGCTGTTTTTT.

The chain has TRBV4-2 and TRBJ2-6, with D unresolved. Germline V lookup: CDR1 LGHNA, CDR2 YNFKEQ. The CDR3 spans 18 residues. V was clipped by 4 bases and J by 0 bases, with 16 bases between them. The chain's CDR3 is CASSRNVVGNSGANVLTF. CDR3 in DNA: TGTGCCAGCAGCCGGAATGTTGTGGGGAACTCTGGGGCCAACGTCCTGACTTTC.